Listed here are 27 T cell receptor beta chains from one sample, sequenced in a study of blood T cell repertoires in COVID-19. Libraries were prepared by immunoSEQ multiplex PCR; TCRdb keeps only in-frame clonotypes and omits some of them. This table has about 390,000 clones, more than 70% appearing once. The sequencing sample was made of peripheral blood. Receptors were obtained from a woman in her fifties or sixties with COVID-19, enrolled during active disease.

The rearrangement uses TRBV18 and TRBJ1-2; D may be TRBD1 (6 bases). Germline values: CDR1 KGHSH, CDR2 LQKENI. The CDR3 is made up of 14 amino acids. V was pared by 6 bases and J by 4 bases, with 15 bases between. The CDR3 DNA sequence: TGTGCCAGCTCTATGACAGGCCAGGCCTATGGCTACACCTTC. The encoded protein is CASSMTGQAYGYTF. The full variable domain, its missing parts supplied by reference TRBV18 and TRBJ1-2, is NAGVMQNPRHLVRRRGQEARLRCSPMKGHSHVYWYRQLPEEGLKFMVYLQKENIIDESGMPKERFSAEFPKEGPSILRIQQVVRGDSAAYFCASSMTGQAYGYTFGSGTRLTVV.

The J gene is TRBJ1-2, the V gene TRBV5-4; D perhaps matches TRBD1 (5 bases). CDR1 SGHNT and CDR2 YYREEE come from the germline V gene (reference sequence). This CDR3 spans 15 amino acids. The V gene lost 4 bases and the J gene lost 6 bases, with 19 bases spanning the gap. The CDR3 DNA is TGTGCCAGCAGCCTGGGACTCCCCTTAGGGGATGGCTACACCTTC. Amino acid sequence: CASSLGLPLGDGYTF.

This clone turned up a few times. The rearrangement joins TRBV6-6 to TRBJ1-3; no firm D call. From germline, CDR1 is MNHNY and CDR2 SVGAGI (reference sequence). The CDR3 consists of 15 residues. V was clipped by 2 bases and J by 3 bases, with 11 bases between them. CDR3 loop: CASSYPQGGGNTIYF. CDR3 in DNA: TGTGCCAGCAGTTACCCCCAAGGAGGTGGAAACACCATATATTTT.

The rearrangement joins TRBV5-8 to TRBJ2-1; D might be TRBD1 (5 bases). Germline CDR1 is SGHTS and CDR2 is YDEGEE. Trimming removed 3 bases from V and 0 bases from J, with 10 bases in between. The CDR3 spans 15 residues. The CDR3 region is CASSWAGRSYNEQFF. CDR3 DNA: TGTGCCAGCAGCTGGGCAGGGCGCTCCTACAATGAGCAGTTCTTC.

The chain is built from TRBV5-6 and TRBJ2-7, with 8 bases aligning to TRBD1. This CDR3 is 15 amino acids long. J was trimmed by 5 bases and V by 5 bases; bases with no gene match: 12. Germline V CDR1 and CDR2: SGHDT, YYEEEE. CDR3 amino acids: CASRLTGDSVHEQYF. As DNA, the CDR3 is TGTGCCAGCAGGCTGACAGGGGATAGTGTCCACGAGCAGTACTTC.

V and J are TRBV7-3 and TRBJ2-3, with no clear D. The CDR3 has 14 residues. The germline V gene encodes CDR1 SGHTA and CDR2 FQGTGA. Trimming removed 0 bases from V and 4 bases from J, with 8 bases in between. The CDR3 region is CASSLTGRPDTQYF. The CDR3 DNA follows: TGTGCCAGCAGCTTAACGGGCCGACCAGATACGCAGTATTTT.

The count of this clone is one. V and J are TRBV27 and TRBJ2-1; 10 nucleotides match TRBD1. Germline trimming cut 7 bases from V and 4 bases from J; bases unmatched to any gene: 7. Per the germline V gene, CDR1 is MNHEY and CDR2 is SMNVEV (reference sequence). The CDR3 sequence is 15 residues long. Written as DNA, the CDR3 is TGTGCCAGCAAGATGGGACAGGGGATTTACAATGAGCAGTTCTTC. Its translation: CASKMGQGIYNEQFF.

This rearrangement joins TRBV5-1 to TRBJ2-7; 9 nucleotides match TRBD2. V trimming: 0 bases; J trimming: 3 bases; junction bases outside the gene matches: 7. The germline gives CDR1 SGHRS, CDR2 YFSETQ. The CDR3 loop spans 16 amino acids. CDR3 bases: TGCGCCAGCAGCTTGGCCGTGGCTAGCGGGGACTACGAGCAGTACTTC. As protein: CASSLAVASGDYEQYF.

This chain joins TRBV28 and TRBJ1-4, with 10 bases lining up with TRBD1. Trimming took 7 bases from V and 4 from J; bases not matched to a gene: 3. CDR3 length equals 14 residues. The germline V gene has CDR1 MDHEN and CDR2 SYDVKM. The CDR3, as DNA: TGTGCCAGCACCGGACAGGGGGATAATGAAAAACTGTTTTTT. Its translation: CASTGQGDNEKLFF.

This clone was seen a few times. This chain links TRBV4-1 with TRBJ1-5; a possible D gene is TRBD1 (6 bases). The CDR3 spans 14 residues. The ends were cut back, 3 bases at V and 7 bases at J, with 13 bases in the middle. CDR1 and CDR2 (germline): MGHRA, YSYEKL. CDR3 DNA: TGCGCCAGCAGCCAGGGGGGGCTAGGGCAGCCCCAGCATTTT. It encodes CASSQGGLGQPQHF.

This clone was seen a single time. The rearrangement links TRBV18 to TRBJ2-7; D perhaps matches TRBD1 (6 bases). CDR3 size: 15 residues. The germline V and J ends were trimmed by 0 bases and 3 bases, with 12 bases remaining between them. Germline-derived CDR1 and CDR2 are KGHSH and LQKENI. CDR3: CASSPPLRDNYEQYF. The CDR3 DNA sequence: TGTGCCAGCTCACCACCCTTGAGGGACAACTACGAGCAGTACTTC. Complete variable domain (other parts from reference TRBV18 and TRBJ2-7): NAGVMQNPRHLVRRRGQEARLRCSPMKGHSHVYWYRQLPEEGLKFMVYLQKENIIDESGMPKERFSAEFPKEGPSILRIQQVVRGDSAAYFCASSPPLRDNYEQYFGPGTRLTVT.

This clone was picked up one time. The DNA for the CDR3 is TGTGCCAGCAGTTTTAACCCGCGGGACAGGGGATTCAATCAGCCCCAGCATTTT. It yields the protein CASSFNPRDRGFNQPQHF. The rearrangement joins TRBV28 to TRBJ1-5; 10 nucleotides match TRBD1. J was trimmed by 3 bases and V by 3 bases; bases with no gene match: 11. The CDR3 totals 18 residues. Germline CDR1 MDHEN, CDR2 SYDVKM.

The chain links TRBV30 to TRBJ2-1; 8 nucleotides match TRBD2. V shed 4 bases, J shed 6 bases, and the junction held 11 bases outside the gene matches. Germline CDR1 GTSNPN, CDR2 SVGIG (reference sequence). The CDR3 totals 15 residues. CDR3 in amino acids: CAWTHGGGRSNEQFF. CDR3 nucleotide sequence: TGTGCCTGGACCCACGGGGGGGGGCGGTCCAATGAGCAGTTCTTC. Full variable domain (rest looked up from reference TRBV30 and TRBJ2-1): SQTIHQWPATLVQPVGSPLSLECTVEGTSNPNLYWYRQAAGRGLQLLFYSVGIGQISSEVPQNLSASRPQDRQFILSSKKLLLSDSGFYLCAWTHGGGRSNEQFFGPGTRLTVL.

The chain has TRBV24-1 and TRBJ2-1, with 8 bases aligning to TRBD2. The V and J ends lost 9 bases and 5 bases, in that order; junction bases with no gene match: 17. CDR3 length: 17 amino acids. Germline V gene sequence: CDR1 KGHDR, CDR2 SFDVKD. Here the CDR3 DNA reads TGTGCCACCGCCCATCGGGCCCGGGGGGGCAACGACAATGAGCAGTTCTTC. Amino acid sequence: CATAHRARGGNDNEQFF.

On this clone: A read error may account for a junction end that differs from germline. The genes are TRBV19 and TRBJ1-2; 7 nucleotides match TRBD1. In germline, CDR1 is LNHDA, CDR2 SQIVND (reference sequence). The CDR3 totals 12 residues. CDR3 nucleotides: TGTGCCACGACGAGGGACAGCTATAGCTACACCTTC. As protein: CATTRDSYSYTF.

This chain joins TRBV18 and TRBJ1-4, with D possibly TRBD1 on 6 matching bases. The CDR3 contains 17 residues. Looked up from germline, CDR1 is KGHSH and CDR2 is LQKENI. Trimming left V 3 bases short and J 0 bases short, with 14 bases between. The CDR3 coding sequence is TGTGCCAGCTCACCGGACAGCTCCGCTGCAACTAATGAAAAACTGTTTTTT. Translated: CASSPDSSAATNEKLFF.

The chain employs TRBV7-6 and TRBJ2-7, with 8 bases identical to TRBD1. CDR1 is SGHVS, CDR2 FNYEAQ, per germline. Trimming at V came to 0 bases and at J to 6 bases, leaving 7 bases not matched to a gene. This CDR3 is built from 15 residues. Written as DNA, the CDR3 is TGTGCCAGCAGCTTAGCAGGGACAGGACTCTCCGAGCAGTACTTC. Protein: CASSLAGTGLSEQYF.

V gene TRBV20-1 combines with J gene TRBJ1-2; D is unresolved. The CDR3 is 11 residues long. The V and J ends lost 1 base and 2 bases respectively, with 2 bases between them. CDR1 DFQATT and CDR2 SNEGSKA come from the germline V gene (reference sequence). The CDR3 region has the DNA TGCAGTGCTAGAGTAAACTATGGCTACACCTTC. It specifies CSARVNYGYTF.

The rearrangement uses TRBV5-1 and TRBJ2-1; 10 nucleotides line up with TRBD2. V lost 4 bases and J lost 4; bases outside the gene matches: 8. Germline V lookup: CDR1 SGHRS, CDR2 YFSETQ. CDR3 length: 16 amino acids. The CDR3 loop reads CASSRTPSGGYNEQFF. Written as DNA, the CDR3 is TGCGCCAGCAGCCGAACCCCTAGCGGGGGATACAATGAGCAGTTCTTC.

This sequence joins TRBV6-5 and TRBJ2-1; TRBD2 agrees at 11 bases. CDR3 length: 14 amino acids. Looked up from germline, CDR1 is MNHEY and CDR2 is SVGAGI. V gave up 5 bases and J gave up 6 bases; unmatched junction bases: 3. The CDR3 nucleotides are TGTGCCAGCAGTATAGCGGGGGGGCGCAATGAGCAGTTCTTC. Its translation is CASSIAGGRNEQFF.

The V and J genes are TRBV21-1 and TRBJ1-4. TRBV21-1 is described as a pseudogene. The CDR3 runs 16 residues. The CDR3 region is CASSSPDPPRYEKLFF. The CDR3 coding sequence is TGTGCCAGCAGCAGCCCTGACCCACCGCGGTATGAAAAACTGTTTTTT.

As DNA, the CDR3 is TGTGCCAGCAGCCAGAGACAGGGGGCAGGTGGCTACACCTTC. It specifies CASSQRQGAGGYTF. The rearrangement uses TRBV3-1 (or the pseudogene TRBV3-2) and TRBJ1-2, with TRBD1 identical over 10 bases. This CDR3 spans 14 amino acids. V lost 3 bases to trimming and J lost 7 bases; unmatched junction nucleotides: 5. The germline V gene encodes CDR1 LGHDT and CDR2 YNNKEL (reference sequence).

This clone has only one observation. The chain is built from TRBV11-2 and TRBJ1-5; D unresolved. CDR1 and CDR2 (germline): SGHAT, FQNNGV. The CDR3 spans 12 residues. Trimming took off 5 bases at V and 5 bases at J, with 7 bases between the two ends. The CDR3 DNA follows: TGTGCCAGCAGCGCCGGAGATCAGCCCCAGCATTTT. It specifies CASSAGDQPQHF.

The rearrangement links TRBV5-1 to TRBJ1-1, with unresolved D. This CDR3 region has 13 residues. Germline V CDR1 and CDR2: SGHRS, YFSETQ. Trimming took 5 bases from V and 1 from J, leaving 9 bases between them. The DNA of the CDR3 is TGCGCCAGCAGGGCGGGCCCGAACACTGAAGCTTTCTTT. This translates into CASRAGPNTEAFF.

This chain joins TRBV5-6 and TRBJ1-2, with TRBD1 identical over 9 bases. Per the germline V gene, CDR1 is SGHDT and CDR2 is YYEEEE. This CDR3 has 15 amino acids. Trimming removed 6 bases from V and 4 bases from J; junction bases left unmatched: 10. CDR3 sequence reads: CASTLRQGGFYGYTF. DNA for the CDR3: TGTGCCAGCACCCTAAGACAGGGGGGGTTCTATGGCTACACCTTC.

This clone was seen only a few times. The rearrangement links TRBV5-6 to TRBJ1-6, with 10 bases that match TRBD1. The CDR3 is made up of 15 amino acids. Germline lookup yields CDR1 SGHDT and CDR2 YYEEEE. V shed 4 bases, J shed 9 bases, and the junction held 7 bases outside the gene matches. The CDR3 is CASSHGQGVVSPLHF. CDR3 nucleotides: TGTGCCAGCAGCCATGGACAGGGGGTTGTTTCACCCCTCCACTTT.

The J gene is TRBJ1-2, the V gene TRBV9; 10 bases map to TRBD1. The germline CDR1 and CDR2 sequences are SGDLS and YYNGEE. The CDR3 covers 17 residues. The trim removed 0 bases at V and 2 bases at J, leaving 7 bases unmatched. CDR3 amino acids: CASSVDVGDRGNYGYTF. CDR3 sequence (DNA): TGTGCCAGCAGCGTAGATGTTGGGGACAGGGGAAACTATGGCTACACCTTC.